This entry lists 19 T cell receptor beta chains sequenced from one sample in a study of blood T cell repertoires in COVID-19. Measured with immunoSEQ multiplex PCR; TCRdb has only the in-frame clones, and not every one. The sample has over 250,000 clones, 75% to 90% seen once. Source material: peripheral blood. The receptors come from a man aged 45 to 65 with acute or convalescent COVID-19.

This rearrangement joins TRBV27 to TRBJ2-5; D is perhaps TRBD2 (6 bases). Trimming stripped 1 base from V and 3 bases from J, with 6 bases between. Looked up from germline, CDR1 is MNHEY and CDR2 is SMNVEV (reference sequence). The CDR3 runs 13 residues. This chain's CDR3 is CASSLWGEETQYF. CDR3 sequence (DNA): TGTGCCAGCAGTTTATGGGGGGAAGAGACCCAGTACTTC.

V and J are TRBV5-1 and TRBJ1-1, with TRBD1 as a possible D gene (5 bases). The V end was cut by 5 bases, the J end by 4 bases, with 21 bases between. The CDR3 covers 16 residues. Germline V gene lookup returns CDR1 SGHRS and CDR2 YFSETQ. This chain's CDR3 is CASRGLAGRMSTEAFF. Written as DNA, the CDR3 is TGCGCCAGCAGGGGGTTGGCAGGGAGGATGAGCACTGAAGCTTTCTTT.

The chain couples TRBV30 to TRBJ1-1; D ambiguous. The germline V gene encodes CDR1 GTSNPN and CDR2 SVGIG (reference sequence). This CDR3 comprises 14 residues. The V end was cut by 0 bases, the J end by 10 bases, with 18 bases between. CDR3 nucleotide sequence: TGTGCCTGGAGTGTGGGATCTCTACCCCGGGGAGCTTTCTTT. This translates into CAWSVGSLPRGAFF.

The rearrangement joins TRBV2 to TRBJ1-1, with TRBD1 identical over 8 bases. Trimming removed 5 bases from V and 0 bases from J; junction bases left unmatched: 11. CDR1 SNHLY and CDR2 FYNNEI come from the germline V gene. CDR3 length: 17 amino acids. This CDR3 is CASSKNGGQGMNTEAFF. The CDR3 coding sequence is TGTGCCAGCAGTAAAAACGGAGGACAGGGAATGAACACTGAAGCTTTCTTT.

The chain combines TRBV11-2 with TRBJ2-2, with a weak D call TRBD2 (7 bases). This CDR3 has 16 residues. Germline CDR1 and CDR2: SGHAT and FQNNGV. The ends were cut back, 1 base at V and 6 bases at J, with 15 bases in the middle. CDR3 sequence: CASSLVGGRFAGELFF. Written as DNA, the CDR3 is TGTGCCAGCAGCTTAGTGGGGGGGCGTTTCGCCGGGGAGCTGTTTTTT.

This clone was recorded once. The chain employs TRBV14 and TRBJ2-3; D unclear. Germline CDR1 reads SGHDN; CDR2 reads FVKESK. This CDR3 is built from 14 residues. V was pared by 4 bases and J by 9 bases, with 17 bases between. The CDR3 sequence is CASSPSMVGQTQYF. CDR3 in DNA: TGTGCCAGCAGCCCTTCGATGGTGGGCCAAACGCAGTATTTT.

The gene calls are TRBV30 and TRBJ1-2; D gene ambiguous. Germline assignment: CDR1 GTSNPN and CDR2 SVGIG (reference sequence). This CDR3 has 13 amino acids. The V end was cut by 3 bases, the J end by 0 bases, with 8 bases between. CDR3 protein: CAWSPTANYGYTF. CDR3 DNA: TGTGCCTGGAGCCCTACAGCTAACTATGGCTACACCTTC.

The V call is TRBV16, the J call TRBJ2-2; D perhaps matches TRBD2 (7 bases). Trimming cost V 4 bases and J 3 bases, with 15 bases left between them. Germline CDR1 reads KGHSY; CDR2 reads FQNENV. This CDR3 has 16 residues. CDR3 loop: CASSLRGARDTGELFF. The CDR3 DNA reads TGTGCCAGCAGCCTTCGGGGGGCCAGAGACACCGGGGAGCTGTTTTTT.

This clone was counted between two and nine times. The chain couples TRBV5-1 to TRBJ2-3; 10 bases are shared with TRBD2. The ends lost 1 base at V and 0 bases at J; junction bases unmatched: 5. This CDR3 spans 17 amino acids. CDR1 SGHRS and CDR2 YFSETQ come from the germline V gene. Here the CDR3 reads CASSLKASGGSTDTQYF. The DNA for the CDR3 is TGCGCCAGCAGCTTGAAGGCTAGCGGGGGTAGCACAGATACGCAGTATTTT.

The chain employs TRBV9 and TRBJ2-3; perhaps TRBD2 as D (6 bases). Trimming removed 0 bases at V and 2 bases at J, with 10 bases between. Germline values: CDR1 SGDLS, CDR2 YYNGEE. The CDR3 is 15 residues long. CDR3 sequence reads: CASSVAQRVTDTQYF. The CDR3 DNA reads as TGTGCCAGCAGCGTAGCCCAGCGGGTCACAGATACGCAGTATTTT.

This clone has only one observation. V gene TRBV3-1 (or the pseudogene TRBV3-2) combines with J gene TRBJ1-3; 10 positions match TRBD1. The trim removed 5 bases at V and 0 bases at J, leaving 10 bases unmatched. CDR1 is LGHDT, CDR2 YNNKEL, per germline (reference sequence). CDR3 length: 18 residues. The CDR3 loop is CASSDRGTGAFSGNTIYF. In DNA, the CDR3 is TGTGCCAGCAGCGATAGGGGGACAGGGGCCTTCTCTGGAAACACCATATATTTT.

The V call is TRBV11-2, the J call TRBJ2-2; 11 bases align to TRBD1. V dropped 5 bases and J dropped 7; count of bases not matched to a gene: 6. In germline, CDR1 is SGHAT, CDR2 FQNNGV. The CDR3 contains 15 residues. CDR3: CASSHWTGGNGELFF. The CDR3 DNA reads TGTGCCAGCAGCCACTGGACAGGGGGCAACGGGGAGCTGTTTTTT.

V gene TRBV2 combines with J gene TRBJ2-3; a weak D match, TRBD2 (6 bases). The CDR3 contains 14 residues. With 6 bases removed from V and 1 base from J, the gap between germline ends came to 11 bases. Looked up from germline, CDR1 is SNHLY and CDR2 is FYNNEI. In nucleotides, the CDR3 is TGTGCCAGCAGCGCCGGGACTCGCACAGATACGCAGTATTTT. The encoded protein is CASSAGTRTDTQYF.

The V gene is TRBV4-1, the J gene TRBJ2-1, with D perhaps TRBD2 (6 bases). Germline values: CDR1 MGHRA, CDR2 YSYEKL. The CDR3 runs 15 residues. V was shortened by 1 base and J by 0 bases, with 7 bases between the two germline ends. CDR3: CASSQAGVSYNEQFF. In nucleotides, the CDR3 is TGCGCCAGCAGCCAAGCGGGAGTCTCCTACAATGAGCAGTTCTTC.

The V call is TRBV5-6, the J call TRBJ1-2; 7 bases are shared with TRBD1. Trimming took 4 bases from V and 5 from J; bases not matched to a gene: 17. This CDR3 is 17 amino acids long. CDR1 SGHDT and CDR2 YYEEEE come from the germline V gene. CDR3 bases: TGTGCCAGCAGCCACTCAAAGGGACAGTTCAAACCTTATGGCTACACCTTC. Translated: CASSHSKGQFKPYGYTF. Drawing the rest from reference TRBV5-6 and TRBJ1-2, the complete variable domain is DAGVTQSPTHLIKTRGQQVTLRCSPKSGHDTVSWYQQALGQGPQFIFQYYEEEERQRGNFPDRFSGHQFPNYSSELNVNALLLGDSALYLCASSHSKGQFKPYGYTFGSGTRLTVV.

The J gene is TRBJ1-1, the V gene TRBV7-9; D not certain. Deletions cut 5 bases from V and 10 bases from J, with 17 bases between. This CDR3 contains 13 residues. Per the germline V gene, CDR1 is SEHNR and CDR2 is FQNEAQ (reference sequence). The CDR3 bases are TGTGCCAGCAGCATCGACATTCGGGAGGGAGCTTTCTTT. Protein product: CASSIDIREGAFF.

V usage is TRBV30 and J usage is TRBJ2-4; no firm D call. The CDR3 consists of 15 residues. V lost 8 bases and J lost 0, with 17 bases in between. Germline V CDR1 and CDR2: GTSNPN, SVGIG (reference sequence). The CDR3 here is CAGEDPNLAKNIQYF. CDR3 nucleotides: TGTGCCGGCGAGGATCCGAATTTAGCCAAAAACATTCAGTACTTC.

J is TRBJ2-3 and V is TRBV5-1; a possible D gene is TRBD2 (5 bases). Germline CDR1 SGHRS, CDR2 YFSETQ. The CDR3 extends over 16 amino acids. Trimming stripped 4 bases from V and 0 bases from J, with 15 bases between. DNA of the CDR3: TGCGCCAGCAGCCCCGGCAGCCGGGGAAGCACAGATACGCAGTATTTT. As protein: CASSPGSRGSTDTQYF.

The rearrangement joins TRBV10-1 to TRBJ2-1, with a tentative D call TRBD2 (6 bases). Germline CDR1 and CDR2: WNHNN and SYGVQD (reference sequence). The CDR3 extends over 13 amino acids. V lost 0 bases, J lost 11 bases, and 11 bases lay in between. CDR3 loop: CASSESGGAQQFF. CDR3 coding DNA: TGCGCCAGCAGTGAGTCGGGCGGGGCCCAGCAGTTCTTC.